This is a list of T cell receptor beta chains from one sample in a study of blood T cell repertoires in COVID-19. Measured with immunoSEQ multiplex PCR; TCRdb has only the in-frame clones, and not every one. The sample records some 100,000 clones, approximately 90% being singletons. Sequences were obtained from peripheral blood. The receptors shown here come from a woman over 75 with active COVID-19. The CDR3 runs from the conserved cysteine through the conserved F or W. Fields, in order: clone size, CDR3 length, J gene, V gene, D gene, CDR3 protein, CDR3 DNA. The D gene is left open where the match is weak. Size is stated for part of the rows, as once, few or many counts, or as a class when the clone is expanded.

>.|14|TRBJ2-5|TRBV6-2/TRBV6-3|.
CASSYRLPQETQYF
TGTGCCAGCAGTTACCGTCTACCCCAAGAGACCCAGTACTTC
>.|13|TRBJ1-5|TRBV18|.
CASSHGGAQPQHF
TGTGCCAGCTCCCACGGGGGGGCTCAGCCCCAGCATTTT
>.|14|TRBJ1-4|TRBV19|.
CASSIGGNPEKLFF
TGTGCCAGTAGTATAGGAGGGAACCCTGAAAAACTGTTTTTT
>.|19|TRBJ2-6|TRBV16|.
CASSQLPGVSLSGANVLTF
TGTGCCAGCAGCCAATTGCCAGGGGTCTCCCTCTCTGGGGCCAACGTCCTGACTTTC
>.|15|TRBJ1-6|TRBV6-6|TRBD1
CASSYLGQNNSPLHF
TGTGCCAGCAGTTACCTGGGACAGAACAATTCACCCCTCCACTTT
>.|15|TRBJ2-3|TRBV10-3|.
CAISLGEWSTDTQYF
TGTGCCATCAGTTTAGGGGAATGGAGCACAGATACGCAGTATTTT
>.|13|TRBJ2-7|TRBV23-1|TRBD1
CASPGQGVYEQYF
TGCGCCAGCCCGGGACAGGGCGTGTACGAGCAGTACTTC
>.|19|TRBJ2-2|TRBV9|.
CASSVSARGWGRNTGELFF
TGTGCCAGCAGCGTTAGTGCCCGAGGGTGGGGTAGGAACACCGGGGAGCTGTTTTTT
>.|16|TRBJ2-1|TRBV12-5|.
CASGLELLSQGNEQFF
TGTGCTAGTGGTTTGGAATTACTTAGCCAAGGTAATGAGCAGTTCTTC
>few|12|TRBJ2-5|TRBV2|.
CASSDGRETQYF
TGTGCCAGCAGTGACGGTCGAGAGACCCAGTACTTC
>.|13|TRBJ2-2|TRBV2|.
CASSDSVTGELFF
TGTGCCAGCAGTGACAGCGTCACCGGGGAGCTGTTTTTT
>.|16|TRBJ2-2|TRBV28|TRBD2
CASNSGPSGTTGELFF
TGTGCCAGCAACAGCGGCCCTAGCGGCACGACCGGGGAGCTGTTTTTT
>once|15|TRBJ2-7|TRBV9|TRBD2
CASSARGREANEQYF
TGTGCCAGCAGTGCACGTGGGCGGGAGGCTAACGAGCAGTACTTC
>once|13|TRBJ1-2|TRBV29-1|.
CSVEDRGQGSYTF
TGCAGCGTTGAAGATCGGGGACAAGGGAGCTACACCTTC
>.|14|TRBJ2-1|TRBV27|TRBD1
CANKTGDRVDLGIF
TGTGCCAACAAGACCGGGGACAGGGTTGACCTAGGGATCTTC
>.|16|TRBJ2-1|TRBV4-1|.
CASSQDFEGSYNEQFF
TGCGCCAGCAGCCAAGACTTCGAGGGCTCCTACAATGAGCAGTTCTTC
>.|15|TRBJ2-1|TRBV7-3|.
CASSPGALRGNEQFF
TGTGCCAGCAGCCCCGGCGCCCTTAGGGGCAATGAGCAGTTCTTC
>.|15|TRBJ2-7|TRBV27|TRBD1
CASSDPGTGSDEQYF
TGTGCCAGCAGTGACCCCGGGACAGGGTCCGACGAGCAGTACTTC
>.|15|TRBJ2-3|TRBV7-3|.
CASSLRRAGTDTQYF
TGTGCCAGCAGCTTACGGCGGGCCGGGACAGATACGCAGTATTTT
>.|15|TRBJ2-1|TRBV6-5|.
CASSSLEDRYNEQFF
TGTGCCAGCAGTTCCCTTGAAGACAGGTACAATGAGCAGTTCTTC
>.|15|TRBJ2-3|TRBV27|TRBD2
CASSPPAGAGDTQYF
TGTGCCAGCAGTCCCCCCGCGGGAGCTGGAGATACGCAGTATTTT
>.|18|TRBJ2-3|TRBV5-6|.
CASSPRTSSIPSTDTQYF
TGTGCCAGCAGCCCACGGACTTCCTCCATCCCTAGCACAGATACGCAGTATTTT
>.|21|TRBJ2-5|TRBV7-7|TRBD2
CASSLIHPGLAGGPKSKTQYF
TGTGCCAGCAGCCTAATTCATCCGGGACTAGCGGGAGGGCCGAAAAGTAAGACCCAGTACTTC
>.|19|TRBJ2-7|TRBV4-2|TRBD2
CASSQGSASGRARSYEQYF
TGTGCCAGCAGCCAGGGCTCGGCTAGCGGGAGGGCCAGGTCCTACGAGCAGTACTTC
>once|17|TRBJ2-2|TRBV18|TRBD2
CASSPGLAGGPGGELFF
TGTGCCAGCTCACCAGGACTAGCGGGAGGCCCCGGCGGGGAGCTGTTTTTT
>.|15|TRBJ2-1|TRBV3-1/TRBV3-2|.
CASKRGSDSYNEQFF
TGTGCCAGCAAAAGGGGATCAGACTCCTACAATGAGCAGTTCTTC
>once|13|TRBJ2-5|TRBV20-1|.
CSASGRVPETQYF
TGCAGTGCTAGTGGCAGGGTTCCAGAGACCCAGTACTTC
>.|17|TRBJ2-7|TRBV20-1|TRBD2
CSASSGTSGGSSYEQYF
TGCAGTGCTAGTTCAGGGACTAGCGGGGGATCCTCCTACGAGCAGTACTTC
>.|15|TRBJ2-1|TRBV6-6|TRBD2
CASSQPRGGVNEQFF
TGTGCCAGCAGTCAACCTCGGGGGGGGGTCAATGAGCAGTTCTTC
>few|15|TRBJ1-5|TRBV24-1|.
CATSDRGGRGQPQHF
TGTGCCACCAGTGACCGAGGGGGAAGGGGTCAGCCCCAGCATTTT
>.|13|TRBJ1-6|TRBV9|.
CASSVGEDSPLHF
TGTGCCAGCAGCGTGGGAGAGGACTCACCCCTCCACTTT
>.|18|TRBJ2-7|TRBV4-2|TRBD2
CASSRPGSGIRHSYEQYF
TGTGCCAGCAGCCGCCCAGGGAGCGGGATCCGGCACTCCTACGAGCAGTACTTC
>once|15|TRBJ2-1|TRBV15|TRBD2
CATTIGLAGANEQFF
TGTGCCACCACCATCGGACTAGCGGGAGCCAATGAGCAGTTCTTC
>.|14|TRBJ1-2|TRBV15|TRBD1
CATNVDRGFYGYTF
TGTGCCACCAACGTGGACAGGGGGTTCTATGGCTACACCTTC
>.|16|TRBJ2-3|TRBV14|.
CASSQVAAVRTDTQYF
TGTGCCAGCAGCCAAGTGGCGGCAGTCCGCACAGATACGCAGTATTTT
>.|14|TRBJ2-5|TRBV2|TRBD1
CASIEGTGSETQYF
TGTGCCAGCATAGAGGGGACAGGCAGCGAGACCCAGTACTTC
>few|17|TRBJ2-3|TRBV7-3|TRBD2
CASSPGTSGSLTDTQYF
TGTGCCAGCAGCCCTGGGACTAGCGGGAGTTTGACAGATACGCAGTATTTT
>.|15|TRBJ1-5|TRBV2|.
CASSLTANSNQPQHF
TGTGCCAGCAGTTTGACAGCAAATAGCAATCAGCCCCAGCATTTT
>few|14|TRBJ1-2|TRBV28|.
CASSPPMGRGGYTF
TGTGCCAGCAGTCCCCCAATGGGTCGGGGGGGCTACACCTTC
>.|16|TRBJ2-7|TRBV18|TRBD2
CASSPRITSGRREQYF
TGTGCCAGCTCACCTCGAATTACTAGCGGGAGGAGGGAGCAGTACTTC
>.|16|TRBJ2-5|TRBV10-2|TRBD1
CASSDPGTGVRGTQYF
TGCGCCAGCAGCGACCCCGGGACAGGGGTCCGGGGGACCCAGTACTTC
>.|15|TRBJ2-5|TRBV28|TRBD2
CASSLAGGQGETQYF
TGTGCCAGCAGCCTAGCGGGAGGTCAGGGAGAGACCCAGTACTTC
>once|15|TRBJ2-2|TRBV2|.
CASSATGTNTGELFF
TGTGCCAGCAGCGCCACCGGGACAAACACCGGGGAGCTGTTTTTT
>.|13|TRBJ2-3|TRBV7-2|.
CASSLVGGDTQYF
TGTGCCAGCAGCTTAGTGGGGGGTGATACGCAGTATTTT
>.|15|TRBJ2-1|TRBV7-3|.
CASSPGRGLTNEQFF
TGTGCCAGCAGCCCAGGACGGGGTCTGACCAATGAGCAGTTCTTC
>.|16|TRBJ1-2|TRBV27|TRBD1
CASSLLGQGARYGYTF
TGTGCCAGCAGTTTATTGGGACAGGGGGCACGCTATGGCTACACCTTC
>.|14|TRBJ1-2|TRBV5-1|TRBD1
CASSYDRVAYGYTF
TGCGCCAGCAGCTATGACAGGGTCGCGTATGGCTACACCTTC